One and the same sample provided the 18 T cell receptor beta chains below, sequenced in a study of T cells in Graves' hyperthyroidism and ophthalmopathy. TCR beta CDR3 regions were amplified from RNA. With the HTBI primer set, the TCR CDR3 went through a first round of RT-PCR. MiXCR, applied by TCRdb to the multiplex PCR reads, yields one record per CDR3 protein. The repertoire holds under 750,000 distinct CDR3 sequences, with around a sixth as singletons. Sample: blood. The receptors originated from a woman aged 45-65 years with Graves' hyperthyroidism that later progressed to Graves' ophthalmopathy.

With respect to this clonotype: A much bigger clone sits one base away, suggesting this may be a read error. The chain employs TRBV20-1 and TRBJ1-5; D is unresolved. CDR3 length equals 13 residues. Looked up from germline, CDR1 is DFQATT and CDR2 is SNEGSKA (reference sequence). The CDR3 bases are TGCGGTGCCTCCCGGGAGGGTTTTCAGCCCCAGCATTTT. Its translation is CGASREGFQPQHF.

This clonotype was observed a single time. The rearrangement links TRBV2 to TRBJ1-6; 7 bases are a match to TRBD1. V dropped 7 bases and J dropped 11; count of bases not matched to a gene: 5. The CDR3 has 12 residues. CDR1 SNHLY and CDR2 FYNNEI come from the germline V gene. CDR3 in amino acids: CASTRQGPPLHF. CDR3 coding DNA: TGTGCCAGCACGAGACAGGGACCACCCCTCCACTTT.

This clonotype came up many times. CDR3 loop: CSADLTGSGYGYTF. The CDR3 region has the DNA TGCAGTGCTGACTTGACAGGGTCGGGCTATGGCTACACCTTC. The chain is built from TRBV20-1 and TRBJ1-2; 7 bases map to TRBD1. V was clipped by 5 bases and J by 4 bases; unmatched bases: 10. CDR3 length equals 14 residues. Germline CDR1 DFQATT, CDR2 SNEGSKA (reference sequence).

This clonotype was found once. The J gene is TRBJ1-1, the V gene TRBV29-1, with D maybe TRBD1 (6 bases). The CDR3 sequence is 11 residues long. Germline-derived CDR1 and CDR2 are SQVTM and ANQGSEA. V lost 6 bases to trimming and J lost 1 base, with 6 bases between them. The CDR3 region is CSVTGNTEAFF. The CDR3 nucleotides read TGCAGCGTGACAGGGAACACTGAAGCTTTCTTT.

On this clonotype itself: Possible read error: a much larger clone is one base away. The chain has TRBV11-2 and TRBJ2-7; D unresolved. Trimming pared 6 bases from V and 5 bases from J, leaving 20 bases between. CDR1 SGHAT and CDR2 FQNNGV come from the germline V gene. This CDR3 is built from 15 residues. The CDR3 protein is CASSPPLGLPNEQYF. The CDR3 DNA reads TGTGCCAGCAGTCCCCCTTTAGGGCTGCCGAACGAGCAGTACTTC.

This clonotype was seen repeatedly, ten times or more. The chain is built from TRBV9 and TRBJ1-1; D gene uncertain. Germline assignment: CDR1 SGDLS and CDR2 YYNGEE. The CDR3 contains 14 residues. Trimming took off 3 bases at V and 1 base at J, with 10 bases between the two ends. This CDR3 is CASSAPIRNTEAFF. DNA of the CDR3: TGTGCCAGCAGCGCCCCGATCCGGAACACTGAAGCTTTCTTT. The complete variable domain, with remaining parts taken from reference TRBV9 and TRBJ1-1, reads DSGVTQTPKHLITATGQRVTLRCSPRSGDLSVYWYQQSLDQGLQFLIQYYNGEERAKGNILERFSAQQFPDLHSELNLSSLELGDSALYFCASSAPIRNTEAFFGQGTRLTVV.

The chain combines TRBV12-3 or TRBV12-4 with TRBJ2-2; possible D gene TRBD1, 5 bases. The V end lost 1 base, the J end lost 9 bases, and 12 bases lay between the germline ends. The CDR3 spans 14 residues. For the CDR3, the DNA is TGTGCCAGCAGTTTAGTGGACAACCACCGGGAGCTGTTTTTT. It specifies CASSLVDNHRELFF.

This chain joins TRBV6-5 and TRBJ1-1, with 7 bases fitting TRBD1. CDR3 length equals 17 residues. The germline V gene encodes CDR1 MNHEY and CDR2 SVGAGI. Trimming took 3 bases from V and 3 from J; bases not matched to a gene: 13. CDR3 DNA: TGTGCCAGCAGTTATTACCCGGGACAGAGTCTTTACACTGAAGCTTTCTTT. Translation gives CASSYYPGQSLYTEAFF.

The V and J genes are TRBV6-1 and TRBJ1-3; D not resolved. The ends were cut back, 2 bases at V and 0 bases at J, with 8 bases in the middle. Germline lookup yields CDR1 MNHNS and CDR2 SASEGT. This CDR3 spans 15 amino acids. The CDR3 nucleotides are TGTGCCAGCAGTGAACTTCGGATCTCTGGAAACACCATATATTTT. It yields the protein CASSELRISGNTIYF.

This clonotype was seen more than once but under ten times. The chain uses TRBV6-1 and TRBJ1-3; D ambiguous. The V gene's germline CDR1 is MNHNS and CDR2 SASEGT. CDR3 length equals 16 residues. V was clipped by 5 bases and J by 1 base, with 15 bases between them. The CDR3 here is CASSRMVEGSGNTIYF. CDR3 coding DNA: TGTGCCAGCAGTCGGATGGTAGAAGGTTCTGGAAACACCATATATTTT.

A few counts support this clonotype. This chain uses TRBV24-1 with TRBJ2-2; D is possibly TRBD2 (5 bases). Germline-derived CDR1 and CDR2 are KGHDR and SFDVKD. V lost 3 bases, J lost 2 bases, and 9 bases lay in between. This CDR3 contains 15 residues. The CDR3 DNA reads TGTGCCACCAGTGATGCCGGGAAAAACACCGGGGAGCTGTTTTTT. It yields the protein CATSDAGKNTGELFF.

This clonotype appeared many times. V gene TRBV11-3 combines with J gene TRBJ2-2; no clear D. The germline gives CDR1 SGHNT, CDR2 YENEEA. Trimming took 5 bases from V and 2 from J, leaving 6 bases between them. The length of the CDR3 is 13 residues. CDR3 nucleotide sequence: TGTGCCAGCAGCCAACGAAACACCGGGGAGCTGTTTTTT. Its translation is CASSQRNTGELFF.

The table lists this clonotype with a few counts. This chain uses TRBV20-1 with TRBJ2-5; 7 bases are shared with TRBD1. CDR1 is DFQATT, CDR2 SNEGSKA, per germline (reference sequence). The length of the CDR3 is 13 residues. The trim removed 6 bases at V and 5 bases at J, leaving 9 bases unmatched. For the CDR3, the DNA is TGCAGTGCCCCAAACAGGGGCTGGGAGACCCAGTACTTC. Translating it yields CSAPNRGWETQYF.

This chain connects TRBV19 to TRBJ2-7; no firm D call. The length of the CDR3 is 14 residues. The V gene's germline CDR1 is LNHDA and CDR2 SQIVND (reference sequence). V was trimmed by 4 bases and J by 0 bases, leaving 10 bases between them. CDR3 in DNA: TGTGCCAGTAGTACCCCGACACTCTCCTACGAGCAGTACTTC. This translates into CASSTPTLSYEQYF.

This clonotype was counted many times. The chain has TRBV27 and TRBJ2-1; D may be TRBD2 (7 bases). There are 14 residues in the CDR3. V was cut by 6 bases and J by 7 bases, with 16 bases left in between. The germline CDR1 and CDR2 sequences are MNHEY and SMNVEV (reference sequence). The CDR3 DNA follows: TGTGCCAGCAGACCGGCGGGGGCAGGTAATGAGCAGTTCTTC. Amino acids: CASRPAGAGNEQFF.

This clonotype has ten or more counts. The rearrangement joins TRBV11-2 to TRBJ2-5; 7 nucleotides match TRBD1. Germline V gene data show CDR1 as SGHAT and CDR2 as FQNNGV. The CDR3 consists of 14 residues. V lost 5 bases, J lost 2 bases, and 5 bases stayed unmatched. CDR3 amino acids: CASSTGTAQETQYF. In DNA, the CDR3 is TGTGCCAGCAGCACCGGGACAGCACAAGAGACCCAGTACTTC.

This clonotype was observed a handful of times. The rearrangement uses TRBV5-4 and TRBJ1-4, with 7 bases fitting TRBD1. J gave up 5 bases and V 4 bases, and 8 bases lay outside the gene matches. Looked up from germline, CDR1 is SGHNT and CDR2 is YYREEE (reference sequence). This CDR3 has 15 residues. The DNA for the CDR3 is TGTGCCAGCAGCAAGGACGGGACAGAGAATGAAAAACTGTTTTTT. Amino acids: CASSKDGTENEKLFF.

This clonotype was seen more than once but under ten times. V gene TRBV11-2 combines with J gene TRBJ2-5; D not certain. With 9 bases removed from V and 1 base from J, the gap between germline ends came to 18 bases. The V gene's germline CDR1 is SGHAT and CDR2 FQNNGV. CDR3 length: 15 amino acids. CDR3 DNA sequence: TGTGCCAGTAGTCTCCAAGGGCAGGCCCAAGAGACCCAGTACTTC. Translating it yields CASSLQGQAQETQYF. Complete variable domain (other parts from reference TRBV11-2 and TRBJ2-5): EAGVAQSPRYKIIEKRQSVAFWCNPISGHATLYWYQQILGQGPKLLIQFQNNGVVDDSQLPKDRFSAERLKGVDSTLKIQPAKLEDSAVYLCASSLQGQAQETQYFGPGTRLLVL.